The 2 T cell receptor beta chains below were found in one sample sequenced in a study of blood T cell repertoires in COVID-19. The method was immunoSEQ multiplex PCR; TCRdb's version includes in-frame clones alone and lacks a portion of them. The table includes fewer than 80,000 clones, around 73% detected once. Material: peripheral blood. Source of these receptors: a man between 60 and 70 years old with COVID-19, enrolled during active disease.

This clone was observed once. J is TRBJ2-3 and V is TRBV3-1 (or the pseudogene TRBV3-2), with 7 bases aligning to TRBD2. Germline values: CDR1 LGHDT, CDR2 YNNKEL (reference sequence). Trimming removed 0 bases from V and 4 bases from J; junction bases left unmatched: 7. The CDR3 is 16 residues long. Here the CDR3 reads CASSQEAGPPSDTQYF. CDR3 DNA: TGTGCCAGCAGCCAAGAAGCGGGGCCACCCTCAGATACGCAGTATTTT.

This clone was seen only a few times. J is TRBJ1-5 and V is TRBV19; D call uncertain. Per the germline V gene, CDR1 is LNHDA and CDR2 is SQIVND (reference sequence). Trimming cost V 3 bases and J 2 bases, with 5 bases left between them. This CDR3 spans 13 amino acids. Here the CDR3 DNA reads TGTGCCAGTAGTATGGTAGGCAATCAGCCCCAGCATTTT. It encodes CASSMVGNQPQHF.